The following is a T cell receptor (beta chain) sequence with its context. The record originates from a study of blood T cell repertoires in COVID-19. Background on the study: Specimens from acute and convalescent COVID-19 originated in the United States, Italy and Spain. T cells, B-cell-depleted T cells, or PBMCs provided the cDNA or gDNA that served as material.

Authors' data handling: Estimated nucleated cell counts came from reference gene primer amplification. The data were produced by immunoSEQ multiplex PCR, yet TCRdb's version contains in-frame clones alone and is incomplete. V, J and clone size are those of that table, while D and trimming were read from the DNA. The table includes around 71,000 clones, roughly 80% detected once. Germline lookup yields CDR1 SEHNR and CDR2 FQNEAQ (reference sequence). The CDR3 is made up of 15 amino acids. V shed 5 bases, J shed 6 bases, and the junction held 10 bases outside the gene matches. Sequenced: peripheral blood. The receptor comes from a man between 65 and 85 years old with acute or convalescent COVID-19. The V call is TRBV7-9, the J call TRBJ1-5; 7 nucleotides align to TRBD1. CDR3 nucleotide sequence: TGTGCCAGCAGCCCCCTACAGGGGTTGGGTCAGCCCCAGCATTTT. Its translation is CASSPLQGLGQPQHF.